Detailed here is one T cell receptor beta chain. A much bigger clone sits one base away, suggesting this may be a read error. Isolated per sample were at least 7 million PBMCs. Germline V gives CDR1 WSHSY, CDR2 SAAADI. CDR3 length: 15 residues. V shed 4 bases and J 8 bases; nucleotides not matched to a gene: 10. The data were taken from a study of blood T cells in healthy people across ages. A second PCR, run for roughly 7 to 12 cycles, used a sample-barcoded 5' primer plus a J-beta primer mix. TCRdb reanalysed the 5' RACE reads using MiXCR and keeps one entry per CDR3 protein. The repertoire holds hundreds of thousands of distinct CDR3 sequences, with about 37% as singletons.

The V gene is TRBV10-2, the J gene TRBJ2-1; 8 bases are shared with TRBD1. The sequenced sample was blood. The clonotype comes from a man in his late teens or twenties in good health. This CDR3 reads CASSGRPGQADEQFF. As DNA, the CDR3 is TGCGCCAGCAGTGGCCGACCGGGACAGGCCGATGAGCAGTTCTTC.